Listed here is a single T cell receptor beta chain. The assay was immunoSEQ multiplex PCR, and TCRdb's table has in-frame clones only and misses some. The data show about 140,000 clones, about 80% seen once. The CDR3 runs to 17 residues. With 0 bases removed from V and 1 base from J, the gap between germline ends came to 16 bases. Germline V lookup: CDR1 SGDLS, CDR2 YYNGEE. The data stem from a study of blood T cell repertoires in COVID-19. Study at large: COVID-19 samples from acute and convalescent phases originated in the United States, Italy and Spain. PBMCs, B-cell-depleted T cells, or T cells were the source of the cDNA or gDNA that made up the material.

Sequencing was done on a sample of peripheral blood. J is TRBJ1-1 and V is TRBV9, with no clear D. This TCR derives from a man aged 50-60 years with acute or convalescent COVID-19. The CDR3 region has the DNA TGTGCCAGCAGCGTAGGTTTGGGCACCAATACGAACACTGAAGCTTTCTTT. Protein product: CASSVGLGTNTNTEAFF.